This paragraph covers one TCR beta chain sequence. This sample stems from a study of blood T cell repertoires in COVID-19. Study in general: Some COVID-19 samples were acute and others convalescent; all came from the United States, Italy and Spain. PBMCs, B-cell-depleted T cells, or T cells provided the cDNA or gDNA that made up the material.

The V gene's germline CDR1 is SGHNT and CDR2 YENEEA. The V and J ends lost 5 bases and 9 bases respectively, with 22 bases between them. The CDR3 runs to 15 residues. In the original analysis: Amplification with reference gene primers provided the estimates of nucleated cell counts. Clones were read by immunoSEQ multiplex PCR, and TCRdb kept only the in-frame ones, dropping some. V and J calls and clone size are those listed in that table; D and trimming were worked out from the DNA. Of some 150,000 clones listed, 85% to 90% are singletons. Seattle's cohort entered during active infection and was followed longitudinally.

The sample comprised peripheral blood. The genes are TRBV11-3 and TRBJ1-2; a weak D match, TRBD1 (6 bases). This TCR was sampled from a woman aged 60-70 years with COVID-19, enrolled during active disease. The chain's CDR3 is CASSISGAASLRYTF. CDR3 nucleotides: TGTGCCAGCAGCATCTCAGGGGCCGCCTCCCTTCGCTACACCTTC.